The source of this TCR beta chain is a study of identical twins. Each CDR3 protein is one row after TCRdb ran MiXCR on the 5' RACE reads. The table has 690,000 or so distinct CDR3 sequences, 8.6% seen once. The table lists this clonotype with a few counts. Its cognate antigen is unknown. Trimming removed 5 bases from V and 5 bases from J; junction bases left unmatched: 1. From germline, CDR1 is MNHEY and CDR2 SVGAGI. This CDR3 region has 12 residues. Study-wide results and caveats: The authors noted that invariant MAIT and iNKT cells could partly confound zero-insertion analyses. Out-of-frame TCR alpha sharing observed in monozygotic twins exceeded model estimates. Excess sharing between twins was weaker in beta out-of-frame sequences.

The same specimen was also included in a second study, on yellow fever vaccine responses in identical twins.

The rearrangement uses TRBV6-5 and TRBJ2-3, with TRBD2 identical over 7 bases. Specimen: PBMCs. The sequence was obtained from a young woman in good health. The CDR3 region has the DNA TGTGCCAGCAGTCGGGGGGAAGATACGCAGTATTTT. It encodes CASSRGEDTQYF.